This T cell receptor beta chain was observed in a study of Ad26.COV2.S vaccination and SARS-CoV-2 variants. General study results and limits: Similar non-spike TCR breadth was observed in recipients of vaccine and of placebo.

With 3 bases removed from V and 1 base from J, the gap between germline ends came to 6 bases. Germline V gives CDR1 SGHAT, CDR2 FQNNGV. This CDR3 has 13 amino acids. Noted treatment: 15 to 20 received Ad26.COV2.S at low or high dose, single or two shots; roughly five received placebo; per-sample allocation not given. It was on day 63 after the first vaccine or placebo injection that samples were taken. The assay was immunoSEQ multiplex PCR, and TCRdb's table has in-frame clones only and misses some. The table has 350,000 to 500,000 clones, 88% seen once; the top ten hold around 3.6%. Notes on this clone: Its cognate antigen is unknown.

This TCR was sampled from a person between 18 and 59 years old who received the Ad26.COV2.S COVID-19 vaccine or a placebo. Sequenced here: peripheral blood, sampled in a trial of Ad26.COV2.S vaccine versus placebo. This sequence joins TRBV11-2 and TRBJ1-2; D remains unclear. CDR3 DNA: TGTGCCAGCAGCTTCTCTGATAACTATGGCTACACCTTC. Protein product: CASSFSDNYGYTF.